Sequencing of this TCR beta chain was carried out in a study of blood T cell repertoires in COVID-19. Study in general: The samples span acute and convalescent COVID-19 from the United States, Italy and Spain.

V lost 0 bases, J lost 6 bases, and 11 bases lay in between. CDR3 length: 14 amino acids. Germline V CDR1 and CDR2: LGHNA, YNFKEQ. How the authors handled the data: Amplifying reference gene primers gave estimates of nucleated cell counts. Produced via immunoSEQ multiplex PCR; TCRdb's table is partial and in-frame only. That table furnishes V, J and clone size, whereas the DNA furnished D and trimming. This sample has just under 150,000 clones, with approximately 90% found just once. The source is a human donor in a cohort sampled during active COVID-19. The V and J genes are TRBV4-2 and TRBJ1-2, with D possibly matching TRBD1 (5 bases). Material for sequencing was peripheral blood. In DNA form, the CDR3 reads TGTGCCAGCAGCCAAGACGACAGACGGGATGGCTACACCTTC. Its protein is CASSQDDRRDGYTF.